This T cell receptor beta chain appears in the sequencing data of a study of pediatric ulcerative colitis. The repertoire was sequenced with immunoSEQ multiplex PCR; TCRdb's copy has only in-frame clones and lacks some. The sample comprises 57,000 or so clones, 87% of which are singletons, and approximately 1.5% rests with the top ten. The CDR3 runs to 14 residues. J gave up 4 bases and V 1 base, and 3 bases lay outside the gene matches. Germline V gene lookup returns CDR1 MNHNS and CDR2 SASEGT. This clone occurred once. This chain joins TRBV6-1 and TRBJ2-7; 8 positions agree with TRBD2. This receptor was taken from a boy between 10 and 17 years old who was a control in a study of pediatric ulcerative colitis. The sample comprised blood. CDR3 region: CASSEVRGGYEQYF. CDR3 bases: TGTGCCAGCAGTGAAGTCCGCGGGGGGTACGAGCAGTACTTC.